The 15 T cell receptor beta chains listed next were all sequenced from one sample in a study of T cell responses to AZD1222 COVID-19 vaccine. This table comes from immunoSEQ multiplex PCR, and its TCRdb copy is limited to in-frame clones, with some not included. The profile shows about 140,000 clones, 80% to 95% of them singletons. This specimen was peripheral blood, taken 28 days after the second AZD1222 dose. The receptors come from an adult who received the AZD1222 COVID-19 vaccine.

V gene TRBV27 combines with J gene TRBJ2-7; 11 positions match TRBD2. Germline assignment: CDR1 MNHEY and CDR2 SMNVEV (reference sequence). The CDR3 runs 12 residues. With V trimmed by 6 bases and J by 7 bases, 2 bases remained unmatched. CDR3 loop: CASSTSGGEQYF. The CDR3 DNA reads TGTGCCAGCAGCACTAGCGGGGGTGAGCAGTACTTC.

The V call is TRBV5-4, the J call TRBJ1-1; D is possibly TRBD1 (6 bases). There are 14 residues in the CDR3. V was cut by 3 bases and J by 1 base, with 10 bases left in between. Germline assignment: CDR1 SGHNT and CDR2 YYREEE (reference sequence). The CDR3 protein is CASSSGQRNTEAFF. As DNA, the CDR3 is TGTGCCAGCAGCTCCGGACAGCGGAACACTGAAGCTTTCTTT.

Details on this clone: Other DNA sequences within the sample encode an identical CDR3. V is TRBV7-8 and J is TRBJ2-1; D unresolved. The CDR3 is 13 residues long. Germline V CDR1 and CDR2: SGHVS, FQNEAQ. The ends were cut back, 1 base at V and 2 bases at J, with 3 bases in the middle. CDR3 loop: CASSLGAYNEQFF. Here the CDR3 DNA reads TGTGCCAGCAGCTTAGGGGCCTACAATGAGCAGTTCTTC.

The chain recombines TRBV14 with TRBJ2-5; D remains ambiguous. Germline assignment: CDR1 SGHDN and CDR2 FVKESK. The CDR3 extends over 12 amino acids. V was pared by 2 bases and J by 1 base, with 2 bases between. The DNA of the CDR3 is TGTGCCAGCAGCCAACCCCAAGAGACCCAGTACTTC. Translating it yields CASSQPQETQYF.

This CDR3 reads CASSQATPYNEQFF. The CDR3 DNA sequence: TGTGCCAGCAGCCAAGCCACTCCTTACAATGAGCAGTTCTTC. J is TRBJ2-1 and V is TRBV4-2; D uncertain. Germline lookup yields CDR1 LGHNA and CDR2 YNFKEQ. This CDR3 comprises 14 residues. V was cut by 1 base and J by 4 bases, with 8 bases left in between.

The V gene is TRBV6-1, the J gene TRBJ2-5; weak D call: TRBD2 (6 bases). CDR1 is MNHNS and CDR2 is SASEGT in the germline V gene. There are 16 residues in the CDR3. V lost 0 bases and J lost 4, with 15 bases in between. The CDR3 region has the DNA TGTGCCAGCAGTGAAGCGCGGGACGGCAGGGCAGAGACCCAGTACTTC. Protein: CASSEARDGRAETQYF.

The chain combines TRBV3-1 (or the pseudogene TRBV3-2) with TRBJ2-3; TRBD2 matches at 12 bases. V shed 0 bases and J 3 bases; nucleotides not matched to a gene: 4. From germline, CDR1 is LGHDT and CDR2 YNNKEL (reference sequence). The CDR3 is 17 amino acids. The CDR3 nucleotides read TGTGCCAGCAGCCAAGAGGCTAGCGGGGGGGCAACAGATACGCAGTATTTT. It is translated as CASSQEASGGATDTQYF.

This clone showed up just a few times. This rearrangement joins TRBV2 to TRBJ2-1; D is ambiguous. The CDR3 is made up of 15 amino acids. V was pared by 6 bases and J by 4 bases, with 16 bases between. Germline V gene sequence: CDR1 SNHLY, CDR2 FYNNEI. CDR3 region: CASSAEPTTYNEQFF. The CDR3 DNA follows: TGTGCCAGCAGCGCCGAACCTACTACTTACAATGAGCAGTTCTTC.

Here the CDR3 reads CASSIARVNTGELFF. The CDR3 DNA reads as TGTGCCAGTAGTATAGCCAGGGTGAACACCGGGGAGCTGTTTTTT. The chain combines TRBV19 with TRBJ2-2; weak D call: TRBD1 (5 bases). The germline CDR1 and CDR2 sequences are LNHDA and SQIVND (reference sequence). The V end was cut by 1 base, the J end by 1 base, with 7 bases between. The CDR3 consists of 15 residues.

The CDR3 bases are TGTGCCAGCAGTTTGCCAGGGGCGGTTGTAATCACAGATACGCAGTATTTT. Translation: CASSLPGAVVITDTQYF. The chain carries TRBV28 and TRBJ2-3, with D possibly being TRBD1 (6 bases). V was shortened by 3 bases and J by 2 bases, with 18 bases between the two germline ends. The CDR3 contains 17 residues. CDR1 and CDR2 from the germline V gene are MDHEN and SYDVKM.

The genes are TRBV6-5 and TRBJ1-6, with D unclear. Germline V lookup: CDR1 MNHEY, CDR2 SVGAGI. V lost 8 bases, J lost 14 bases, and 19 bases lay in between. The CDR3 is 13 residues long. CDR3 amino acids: CASLYDTGLALHF. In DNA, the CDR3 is TGTGCCAGCCTATACGATACCGGTTTGGCCCTCCACTTT.

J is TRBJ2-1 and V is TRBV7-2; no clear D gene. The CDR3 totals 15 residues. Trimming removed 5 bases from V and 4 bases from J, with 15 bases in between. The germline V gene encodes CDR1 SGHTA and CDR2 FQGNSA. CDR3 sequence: CASSAARLLYNEQFF. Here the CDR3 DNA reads TGTGCCAGCAGCGCGGCCCGCCTCCTTTACAATGAGCAGTTCTTC.

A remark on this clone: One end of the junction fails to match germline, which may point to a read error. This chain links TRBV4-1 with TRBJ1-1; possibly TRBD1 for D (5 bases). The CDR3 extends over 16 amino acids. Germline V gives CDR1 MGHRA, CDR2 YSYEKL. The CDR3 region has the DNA TGCGCCAGCAGACAAGAAGCAGGGCTTGCTTCGGCTGAAGCTTTCTTT. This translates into CASRQEAGLASAEAFF.

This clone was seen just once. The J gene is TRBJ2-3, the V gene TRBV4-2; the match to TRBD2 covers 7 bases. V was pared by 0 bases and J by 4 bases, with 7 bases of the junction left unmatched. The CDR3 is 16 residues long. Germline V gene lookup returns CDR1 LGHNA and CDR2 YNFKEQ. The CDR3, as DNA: TGTGCCAGCAGCCAAGATAGGGGTGGGGGGGCAGATACGCAGTATTTT. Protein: CASSQDRGGGADTQYF.

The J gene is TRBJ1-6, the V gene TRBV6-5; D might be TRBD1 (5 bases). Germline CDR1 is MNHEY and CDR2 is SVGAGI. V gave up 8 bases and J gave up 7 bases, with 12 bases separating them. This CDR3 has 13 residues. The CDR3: CASGTGRNSPLHF. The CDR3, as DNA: TGTGCCAGCGGGACTGGACGAAATTCACCCCTCCACTTT.